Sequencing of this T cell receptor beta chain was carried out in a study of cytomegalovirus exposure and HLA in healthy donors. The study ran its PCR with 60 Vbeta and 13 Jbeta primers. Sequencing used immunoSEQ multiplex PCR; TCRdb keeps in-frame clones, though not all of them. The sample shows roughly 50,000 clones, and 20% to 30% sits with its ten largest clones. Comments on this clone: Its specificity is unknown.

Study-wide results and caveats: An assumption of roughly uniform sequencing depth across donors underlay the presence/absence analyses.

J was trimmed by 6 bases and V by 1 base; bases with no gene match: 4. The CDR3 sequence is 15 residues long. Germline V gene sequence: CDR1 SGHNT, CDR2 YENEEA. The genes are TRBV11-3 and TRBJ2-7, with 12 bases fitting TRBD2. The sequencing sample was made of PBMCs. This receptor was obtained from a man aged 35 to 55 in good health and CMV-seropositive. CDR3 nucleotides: TGTGCCAGCAGCTTAGCTCTAGCGGGAGGGGGCGAGCAGTACTTC. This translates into CASSLALAGGGEQYF.